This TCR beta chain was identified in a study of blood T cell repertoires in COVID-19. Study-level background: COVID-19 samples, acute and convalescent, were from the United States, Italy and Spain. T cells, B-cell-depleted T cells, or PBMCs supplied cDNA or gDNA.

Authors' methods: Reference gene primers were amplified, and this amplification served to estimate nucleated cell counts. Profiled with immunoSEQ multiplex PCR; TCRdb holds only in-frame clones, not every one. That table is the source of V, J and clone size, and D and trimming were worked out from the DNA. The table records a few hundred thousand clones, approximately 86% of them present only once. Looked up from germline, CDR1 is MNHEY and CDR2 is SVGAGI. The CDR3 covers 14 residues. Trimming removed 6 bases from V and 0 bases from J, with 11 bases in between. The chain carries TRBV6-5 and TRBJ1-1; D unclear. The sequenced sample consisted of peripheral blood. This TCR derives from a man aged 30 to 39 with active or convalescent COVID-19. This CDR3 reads CASRRQTMNTEAFF. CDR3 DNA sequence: TGTGCCAGCAGACGACAAACCATGAACACTGAAGCTTTCTTT.